This entry describes one T cell receptor beta chain. The antigen remains unidentified. Sequenced by immunoSEQ multiplex PCR; TCRdb stores in-frame clones only, minus some. Of roughly 9,600 clones listed, about 40% are singletons. These data are taken from a study of siplizumab effects on memory and regulatory T cells. Study results and caveats: On average, roughly 69% of mappable alloreactive CD4+ clones were Treg-derived under siplizumab, against 25% to 30% in controls. Naive T cells appeared more varied than memory cells and looked like key alloresponse contributors. A naive or memory phenotype could not be assigned to roughly 80-96% of the proliferating CD4+ or CD8+ clones. Alloreactive sequences tracing back to unstimulated CD4+ memory cells were significantly reduced by siplizumab.

Kept together in coculture, the mixed lymphocyte reaction cells spent less than seven days at 37°C. Germline V gene data show CDR1 as SGDLS and CDR2 as YYNGEE. The CDR3 covers 17 residues. Trimming took 4 bases from V and 0 from J; bases not matched to a gene: 10. The sequence was obtained from a human donor in good health; the cells came from an allogeneic mixed lymphocyte reaction. The sequenced material came from CFSE-low (dividing) CD4+ T cells sorted from an allogeneic mixed lymphocyte reaction. The chain couples TRBV9 to TRBJ1-3; 7 bases match TRBD1. For the CDR3, the DNA is TGTGCCAGCAGCCCTAGTCGACAGGGACACTCTGGAAACACCATATATTTT. This codes for CASSPSRQGHSGNTIYF.